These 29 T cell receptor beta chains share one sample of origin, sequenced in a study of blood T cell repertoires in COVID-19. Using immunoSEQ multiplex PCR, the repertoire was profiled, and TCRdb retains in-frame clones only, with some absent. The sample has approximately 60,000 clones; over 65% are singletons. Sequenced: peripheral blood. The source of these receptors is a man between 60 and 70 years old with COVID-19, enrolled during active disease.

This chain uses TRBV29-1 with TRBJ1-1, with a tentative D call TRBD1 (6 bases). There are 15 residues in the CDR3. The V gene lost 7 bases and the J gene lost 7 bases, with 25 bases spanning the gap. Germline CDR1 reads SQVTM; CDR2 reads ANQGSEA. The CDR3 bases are TGCAGCGCATCAATCCTCCAGGGGAGCTTCATTGAAGCTTTCTTT. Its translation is CSASILQGSFIEAFF.

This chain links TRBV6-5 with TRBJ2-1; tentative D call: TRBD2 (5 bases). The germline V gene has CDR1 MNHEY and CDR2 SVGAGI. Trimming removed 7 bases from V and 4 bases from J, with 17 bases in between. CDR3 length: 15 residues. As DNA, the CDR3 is TGTGCCAGCACCAGAGGACTCGGGGTTTACAATGAGCAGTTCTTC. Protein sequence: CASTRGLGVYNEQFF.

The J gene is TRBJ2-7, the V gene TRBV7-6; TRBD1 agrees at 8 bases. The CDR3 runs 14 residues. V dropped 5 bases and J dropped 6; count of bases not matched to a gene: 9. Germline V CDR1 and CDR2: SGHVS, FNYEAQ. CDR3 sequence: CASSRTGQASEQYF. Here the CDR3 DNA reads TGTGCCAGCAGCCGGACGGGACAGGCCTCCGAGCAGTACTTC.

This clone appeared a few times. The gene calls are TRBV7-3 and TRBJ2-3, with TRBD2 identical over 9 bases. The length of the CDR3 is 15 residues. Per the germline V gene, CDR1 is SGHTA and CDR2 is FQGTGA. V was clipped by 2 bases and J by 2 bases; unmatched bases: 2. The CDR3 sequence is CASSLGLAYTDTQYF. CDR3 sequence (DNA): TGTGCCAGCAGCTTAGGACTAGCGTACACAGATACGCAGTATTTT.

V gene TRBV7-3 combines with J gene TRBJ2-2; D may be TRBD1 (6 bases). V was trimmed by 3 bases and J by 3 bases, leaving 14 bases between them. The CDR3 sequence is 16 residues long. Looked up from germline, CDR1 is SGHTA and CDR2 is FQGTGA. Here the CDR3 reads CASSLTGTGYTGELFF. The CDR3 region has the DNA TGTGCCAGCAGCTTGACAGGAACGGGGTACACCGGGGAGCTGTTTTTT.

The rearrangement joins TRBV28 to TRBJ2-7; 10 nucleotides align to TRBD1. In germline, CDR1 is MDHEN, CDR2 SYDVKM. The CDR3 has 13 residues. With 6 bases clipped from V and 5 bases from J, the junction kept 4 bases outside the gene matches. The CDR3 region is CASSRTGGHEQYF. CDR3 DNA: TGTGCCAGCAGCAGGACAGGGGGACACGAGCAGTACTTC.

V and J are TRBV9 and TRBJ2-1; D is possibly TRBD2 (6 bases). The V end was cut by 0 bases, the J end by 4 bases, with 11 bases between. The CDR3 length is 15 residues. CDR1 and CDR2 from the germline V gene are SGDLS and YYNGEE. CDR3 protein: CASSVAASVYNEQFF. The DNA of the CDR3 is TGTGCCAGCAGCGTAGCCGCTAGCGTTTACAATGAGCAGTTCTTC.

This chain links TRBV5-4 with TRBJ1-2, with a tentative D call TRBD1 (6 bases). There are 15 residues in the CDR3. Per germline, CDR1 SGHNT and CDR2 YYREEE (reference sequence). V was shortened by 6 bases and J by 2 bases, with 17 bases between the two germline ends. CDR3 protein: CASTFGTQRNYGYTF. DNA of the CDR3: TGTGCCAGCACCTTTGGGACACAGAGAAACTATGGCTACACCTTC.

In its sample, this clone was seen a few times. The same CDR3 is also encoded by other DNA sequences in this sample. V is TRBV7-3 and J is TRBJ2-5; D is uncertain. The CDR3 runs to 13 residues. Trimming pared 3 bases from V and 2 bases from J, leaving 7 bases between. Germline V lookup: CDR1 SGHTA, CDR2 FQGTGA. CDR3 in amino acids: CASSFGSQETQYF. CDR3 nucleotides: TGTGCCAGCAGCTTTGGCAGTCAAGAGACCCAGTACTTC. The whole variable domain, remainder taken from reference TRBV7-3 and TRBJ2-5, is GAGVSQTPSNKVTEKGKYVELRCDPISGHTALYWYRQSLGQGPEFLIYFQGTGAADDSGLPNDRFFAVRPEGSVSTLKIQRTERGDSAVYLCASSFGSQETQYFGPGTRLLVL.

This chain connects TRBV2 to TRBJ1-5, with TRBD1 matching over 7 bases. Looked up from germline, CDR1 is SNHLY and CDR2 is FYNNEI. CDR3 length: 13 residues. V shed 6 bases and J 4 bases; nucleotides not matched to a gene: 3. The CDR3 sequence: CASSEGQNQPQHF. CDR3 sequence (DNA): TGTGCCAGCAGCGAGGGACAGAATCAGCCCCAGCATTTT. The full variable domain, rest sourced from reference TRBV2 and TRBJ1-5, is EPEVTQTPSHQVTQMGQEVILRCVPISNHLYFYWYRQILGQKVEFLVSFYNNEISEKSEIFDDQFSVERPDGSNFTLKIRSTKLEDSAMYFCASSEGQNQPQHFGDGTRLSIL.

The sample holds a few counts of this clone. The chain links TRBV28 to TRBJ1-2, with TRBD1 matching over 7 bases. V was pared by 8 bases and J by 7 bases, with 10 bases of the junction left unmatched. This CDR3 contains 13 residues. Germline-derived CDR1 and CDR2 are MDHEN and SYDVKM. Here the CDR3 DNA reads TGTGCCAGCGCCCAAGGGGGCGTGGGTGGCTACACCTTC. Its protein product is CASAQGGVGGYTF.

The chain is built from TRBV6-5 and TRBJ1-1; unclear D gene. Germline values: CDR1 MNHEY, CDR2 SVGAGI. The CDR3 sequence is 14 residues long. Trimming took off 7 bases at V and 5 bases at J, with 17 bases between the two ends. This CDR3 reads CASIGPSGRTEAFF. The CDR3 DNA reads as TGTGCCAGCATAGGGCCCAGCGGCCGGACTGAAGCTTTCTTT.

The CDR3 loop is CASSSRGGGPKSYEQYF. CDR3 DNA sequence: TGCGCCAGCAGCTCCCGAGGGGGGGGCCCCAAGTCCTACGAGCAGTACTTC. The chain employs TRBV5-1 and TRBJ2-7; tentative D call: TRBD2 (7 bases). The ends were cut back, 3 bases at V and 1 base at J, with 20 bases in the middle. CDR1 SGHRS and CDR2 YFSETQ come from the germline V gene. This CDR3 contains 17 residues. The full variable domain, in which reference TRBV5-1 and TRBJ2-7 provide the parts outside the CDR3, is KAGVTQTPRYLIKTRGQQVTLSCSPISGHRSVSWYQQTPGQGLQFLFEYFSETQRNKGNFPGRFSGRQFSNSRSEMNVSTLELGDSALYLCASSSRGGGPKSYEQYFGPGTRLTVT.

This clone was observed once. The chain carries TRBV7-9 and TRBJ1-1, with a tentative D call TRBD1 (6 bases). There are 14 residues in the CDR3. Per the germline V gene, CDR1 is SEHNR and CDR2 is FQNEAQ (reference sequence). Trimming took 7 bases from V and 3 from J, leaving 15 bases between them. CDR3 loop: CASKIGGSYTEAFF. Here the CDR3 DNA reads TGTGCCAGCAAAATAGGGGGAAGCTACACTGAAGCTTTCTTT.

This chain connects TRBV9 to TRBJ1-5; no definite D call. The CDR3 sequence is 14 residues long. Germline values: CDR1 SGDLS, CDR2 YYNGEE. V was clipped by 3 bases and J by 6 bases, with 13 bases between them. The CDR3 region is CASSGGQEVQPQHF. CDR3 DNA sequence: TGTGCCAGCAGCGGCGGCCAGGAGGTTCAGCCCCAGCATTTT.

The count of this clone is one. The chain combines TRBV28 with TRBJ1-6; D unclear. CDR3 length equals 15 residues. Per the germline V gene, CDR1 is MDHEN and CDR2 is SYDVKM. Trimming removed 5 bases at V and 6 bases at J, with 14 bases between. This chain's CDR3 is CASSRSSGINSPLHF. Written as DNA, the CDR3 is TGTGCCAGCAGTCGTTCTTCGGGGATTAATTCACCCCTCCACTTT.

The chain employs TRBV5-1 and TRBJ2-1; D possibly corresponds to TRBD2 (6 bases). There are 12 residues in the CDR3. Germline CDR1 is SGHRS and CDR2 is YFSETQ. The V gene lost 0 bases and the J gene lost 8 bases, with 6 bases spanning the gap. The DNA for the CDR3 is TGCGCCAGCAGCTTGGCGGGGGATGAGCAGTTCTTC. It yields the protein CASSLAGDEQFF. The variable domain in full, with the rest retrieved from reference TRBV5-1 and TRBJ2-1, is KAGVTQTPRYLIKTRGQQVTLSCSPISGHRSVSWYQQTPGQGLQFLFEYFSETQRNKGNFPGRFSGRQFSNSRSEMNVSTLELGDSALYLCASSLAGDEQFFGPGTRLTVL.

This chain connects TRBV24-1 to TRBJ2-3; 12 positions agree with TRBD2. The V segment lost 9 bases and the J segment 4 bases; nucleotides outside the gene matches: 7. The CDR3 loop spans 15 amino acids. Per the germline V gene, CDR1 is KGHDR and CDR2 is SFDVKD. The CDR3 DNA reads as TGTGCCACCCGAGGACTAGCGGGATCCTCAGATACGCAGTATTTT. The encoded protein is CATRGLAGSSDTQYF.

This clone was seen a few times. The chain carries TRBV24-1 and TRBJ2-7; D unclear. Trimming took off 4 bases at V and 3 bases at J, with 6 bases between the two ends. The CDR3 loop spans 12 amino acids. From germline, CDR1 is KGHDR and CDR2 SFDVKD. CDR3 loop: CATSDFGYEQYF. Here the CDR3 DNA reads TGTGCCACCAGTGACTTCGGCTACGAGCAGTACTTC.

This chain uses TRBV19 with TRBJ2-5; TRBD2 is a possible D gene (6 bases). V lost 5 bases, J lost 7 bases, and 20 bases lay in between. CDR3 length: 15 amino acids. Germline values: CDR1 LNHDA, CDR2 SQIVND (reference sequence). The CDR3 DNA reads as TGTGCCAGTAGTTTTTTCGGGACTCCCGACGGGACCCAGTACTTC. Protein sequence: CASSFFGTPDGTQYF. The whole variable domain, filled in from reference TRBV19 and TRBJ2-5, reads DGGITQSPKYLFRKEGQNVTLSCEQNLNHDAMYWYRQDPGQGLRLIYYSQIVNDFQKGDIAEGYSVSREKKESFPLTVTSAQKNPTAFYLCASSFFGTPDGTQYFGPGTRLLVL.

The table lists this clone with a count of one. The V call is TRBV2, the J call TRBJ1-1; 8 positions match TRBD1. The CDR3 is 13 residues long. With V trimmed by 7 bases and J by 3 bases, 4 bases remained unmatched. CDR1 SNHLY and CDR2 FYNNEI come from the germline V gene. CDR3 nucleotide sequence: TGTGCCAGCATAGGACAGGGAGACACTGAAGCTTTCTTT. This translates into CASIGQGDTEAFF.

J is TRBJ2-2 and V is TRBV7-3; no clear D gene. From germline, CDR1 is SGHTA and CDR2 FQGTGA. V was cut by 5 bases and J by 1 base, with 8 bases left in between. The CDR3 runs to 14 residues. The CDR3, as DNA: TGTGCCAGCAGCCTCTCCGGGAACACCGGGGAGCTGTTTTTT. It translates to CASSLSGNTGELFF.

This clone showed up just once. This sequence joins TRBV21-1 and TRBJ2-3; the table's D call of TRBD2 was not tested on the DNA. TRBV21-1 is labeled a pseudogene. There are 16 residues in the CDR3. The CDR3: CASSKGPAGGTDTQYF. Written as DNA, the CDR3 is TGTGCCAGCAGCAAAGGTCCAGCGGGAGGCACAGATACGCAGTATTTT.

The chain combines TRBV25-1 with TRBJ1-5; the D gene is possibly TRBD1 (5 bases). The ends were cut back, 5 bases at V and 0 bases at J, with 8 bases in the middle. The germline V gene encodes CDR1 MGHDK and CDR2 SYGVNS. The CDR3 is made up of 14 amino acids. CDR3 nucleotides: TGTGCCAGCAGTTCGACAGTTAGCAATCAGCCCCAGCATTTT. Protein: CASSSTVSNQPQHF. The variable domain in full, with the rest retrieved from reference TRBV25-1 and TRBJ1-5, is EADIYQTPRYLVIGTGKKITLECSQTMGHDKMYWYQQDPGMELHLIHYSYGVNSTEKGDLSSESTVSRIRTEHFPLTLESARPSHTSQYLCASSSTVSNQPQHFGDGTRLSIL.

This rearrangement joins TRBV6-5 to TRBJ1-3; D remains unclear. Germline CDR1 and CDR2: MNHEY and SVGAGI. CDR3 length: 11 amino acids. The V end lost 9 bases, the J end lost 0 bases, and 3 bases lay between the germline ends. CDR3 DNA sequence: TGTGCCAGTTACTCTGGAAACACCATATATTTT. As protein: CASYSGNTIYF.

Here the CDR3 reads CASSQTGAGANVLTF. The CDR3 region has the DNA TGCGCCAGCAGCCAAACAGGGGCTGGGGCCAACGTCCTGACTTTC. The chain joins TRBV4-1 to TRBJ2-6; 7 bases fit TRBD1. The germline CDR1 and CDR2 sequences are MGHRA and YSYEKL. This CDR3 has 15 residues. With 2 bases clipped from V and 2 bases from J, the junction kept 0 bases outside the gene matches.

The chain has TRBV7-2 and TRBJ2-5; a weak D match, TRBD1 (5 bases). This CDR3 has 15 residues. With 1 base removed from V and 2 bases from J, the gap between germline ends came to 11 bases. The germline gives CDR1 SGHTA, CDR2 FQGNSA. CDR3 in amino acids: CASSLGNPGQETQYF. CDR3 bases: TGTGCCAGCAGCTTAGGGAACCCAGGGCAAGAGACCCAGTACTTC.

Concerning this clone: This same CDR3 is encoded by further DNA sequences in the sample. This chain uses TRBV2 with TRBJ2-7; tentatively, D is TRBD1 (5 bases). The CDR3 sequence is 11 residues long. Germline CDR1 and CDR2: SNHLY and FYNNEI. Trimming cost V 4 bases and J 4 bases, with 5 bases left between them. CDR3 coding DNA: TGTGCCAGCAGTGGACAGTACGAGCAGTACTTC. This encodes CASSGQYEQYF.

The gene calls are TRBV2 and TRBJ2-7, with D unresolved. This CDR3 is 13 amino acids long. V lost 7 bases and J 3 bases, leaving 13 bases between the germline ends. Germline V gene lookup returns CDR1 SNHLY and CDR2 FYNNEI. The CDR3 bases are TGTGCCAGCACCATTTTTCGCGGCTACGAGCAGTACTTC. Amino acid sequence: CASTIFRGYEQYF.